This T cell receptor beta chain was identified in a study of lymphopenia after photon versus proton radiotherapy. Findings and limits, study-wide: After lymphocyte nadir, photon-treated repertoires showed oligoclonal expansion, especially CD8+ Temra. Survival link was tested only in deceased patients; proton benefit remains a possibility. Proton therapy kept repertoires fairly stable, unlike photons, which gained effector/memory cells. A bigger post-nadir fall in TCR diversity correlated inversely with survival time in deceased patients.

The germline V and J ends were trimmed by 3 bases and 3 bases, with 11 bases remaining between them. The CDR3 is 14 amino acids. Germline assignment: CDR1 SGHNT and CDR2 YYREEE (reference sequence). Data came from immunoSEQ multiplex PCR; TCRdb stores just in-frame clones and leaves some out. The sample has 70,000 or so clones, roughly 88% seen once. For this clone: Its antigen is currently unknown.

Specimen: peripheral blood, collected from a patient treated with photon-based radiotherapy. The TCR comes from a woman in her seventies with pancreatic cancer. The chain employs TRBV5-4 and TRBJ2-3, with D perhaps matching TRBD1 (5 bases). The CDR3 is CASSSGPVTDTQYF. The CDR3 DNA reads as TGTGCCAGCAGCTCAGGGCCAGTAACAGATACGCAGTATTTT.